The sequence of this T cell receptor (beta chain) was determined in a study of blood T cell repertoires in COVID-19. Study information: Donors in the United States, Italy and Spain gave samples during acute or convalescent COVID-19.

Study processing details: Reference gene primers were amplified, and this amplification served to estimate nucleated cell counts. TCRdb keeps only in-frame clones here, not all; method: immunoSEQ multiplex PCR. From that table come the V and J calls and clone size; the DNA was used to work out D and trimming. The sample lists 150,000 to 200,000 clones; roughly 85% were seen once. The V and J ends lost 3 bases and 5 bases respectively, with 12 bases between them. This CDR3 spans 15 amino acids. CDR1 SGDLS and CDR2 YYNGEE come from the germline V gene. The receptor was derived from a human donor with acute or convalescent COVID-19. The donor label of this sample is uncertain. The chain couples TRBV9 to TRBJ1-6, with no clear D. Sequenced sample: peripheral blood. The CDR3 here is CASSAVGRDNSPLHF. CDR3 in DNA: TGTGCCAGCAGCGCCGTCGGGCGGGATAATTCACCCCTCCACTTT. Together with reference TRBV9 and TRBJ1-6, the CDR3 gives the full variable domain: DSGVTQTPKHLITATGQRVTLRCSPRSGDLSVYWYQQSLDQGLQFLIQYYNGEERAKGNILERFSAQQFPDLHSELNLSSLELGDSALYFCASSAVGRDNSPLHFGNGTRLTVT.